The source of this T cell receptor (beta chain) is a study of shared clonotypes between healthy human individuals. Germline CDR1 is KGHSH and CDR2 is LQKENI. This CDR3 spans 13 amino acids. The V end lost 5 bases, the J end lost 0 bases, and 8 bases lay between the germline ends. Each sorted subset replicate got 200 ng genomic DNA, 30,000 or so genomes. The table came from immunoSEQ multiplex PCR; TCRdb's copy has only in-frame clones and leaves some out. The data contain millions of clones, about 95% of them singletons. CD45RO-negative, CCR7-positively selected cells formed the naive CD8 fraction, excluding terminally differentiated effector memory CD45RA+ cells. Each donor was a Caucasian adult residing in Nashville, Tennessee.

This sequence joins TRBV18 and TRBJ2-7; D gene uncertain. The clonotype originates from a man aged 18 to 29 in good health. Sequencing input: naive CD8+ T cells sorted from blood. CDR3 sequence: CASSYAASYEQYF. In DNA, the CDR3 is TGTGCCAGCTCATACGCGGCCTCCTACGAGCAGTACTTC.